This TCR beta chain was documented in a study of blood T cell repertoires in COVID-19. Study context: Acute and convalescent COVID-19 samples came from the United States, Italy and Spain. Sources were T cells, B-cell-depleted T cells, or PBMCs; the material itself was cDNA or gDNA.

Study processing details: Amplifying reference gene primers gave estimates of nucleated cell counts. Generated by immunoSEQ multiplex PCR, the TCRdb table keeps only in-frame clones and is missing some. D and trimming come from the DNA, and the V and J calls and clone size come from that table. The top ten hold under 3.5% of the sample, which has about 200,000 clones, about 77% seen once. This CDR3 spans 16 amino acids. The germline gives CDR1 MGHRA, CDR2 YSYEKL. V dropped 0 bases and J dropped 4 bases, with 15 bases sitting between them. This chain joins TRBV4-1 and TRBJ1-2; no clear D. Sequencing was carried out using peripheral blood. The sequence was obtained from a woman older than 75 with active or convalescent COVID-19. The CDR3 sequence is CASSQESQVSSYGYTF. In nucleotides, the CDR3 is TGCGCCAGCAGCCAAGAATCCCAGGTCTCGTCCTATGGCTACACCTTC.